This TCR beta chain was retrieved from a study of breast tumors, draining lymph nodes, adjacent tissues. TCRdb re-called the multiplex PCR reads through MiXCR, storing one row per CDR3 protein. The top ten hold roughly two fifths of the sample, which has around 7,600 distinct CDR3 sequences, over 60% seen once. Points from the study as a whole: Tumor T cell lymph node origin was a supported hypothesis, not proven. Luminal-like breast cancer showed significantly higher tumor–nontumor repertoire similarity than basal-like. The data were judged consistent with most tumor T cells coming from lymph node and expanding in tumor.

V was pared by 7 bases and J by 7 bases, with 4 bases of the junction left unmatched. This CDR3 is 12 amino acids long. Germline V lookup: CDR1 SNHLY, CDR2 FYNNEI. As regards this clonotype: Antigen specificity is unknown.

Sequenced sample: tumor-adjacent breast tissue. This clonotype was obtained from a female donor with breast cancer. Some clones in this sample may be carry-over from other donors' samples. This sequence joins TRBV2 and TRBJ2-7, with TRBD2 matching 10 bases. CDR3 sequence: CASKGLANEQYF. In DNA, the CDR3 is TGTGCCAGCAAGGGACTAGCGAATGAGCAGTACTTC. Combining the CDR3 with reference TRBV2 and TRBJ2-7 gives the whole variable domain EPEVTQTPSHQVTQMGQEVILRCVPISNHLYFYWYRQILGQKVEFLVSFYNNEISEKSEIFDDQFSVERPDGSNFTLKIRSTKLEDSAMYFCASKGLANEQYFGPGTRLTVT.